This T cell receptor beta chain was recorded in a study of technical replicates of blood from a few donors. The CDR3 covers 17 residues. The junction had 13 bases not matched to a gene; V was cut back by 0 bases and J by 5 bases. Germline CDR1 reads LGHNA; CDR2 reads YNFKEQ. TCRdb's copy holds only in-frame clones and misses some; the assay was immunoSEQ multiplex PCR. The table shows 65,000 to 80,000 clones, with roughly 97% occurring only once. In its sample, this clone was seen once. This clonotype originated in a human donor in good health. Material: T cells isolated from PBMCs. J is TRBJ2-7 and V is TRBV4-2; 7 bases are shared with TRBD1. The CDR3 bases are TGTGCCAGCAGCCAAGAAGGCCTGCCAGGGGGAATGGACGAGCAGTACTTC. Amino acid sequence: CASSQEGLPGGMDEQYF.